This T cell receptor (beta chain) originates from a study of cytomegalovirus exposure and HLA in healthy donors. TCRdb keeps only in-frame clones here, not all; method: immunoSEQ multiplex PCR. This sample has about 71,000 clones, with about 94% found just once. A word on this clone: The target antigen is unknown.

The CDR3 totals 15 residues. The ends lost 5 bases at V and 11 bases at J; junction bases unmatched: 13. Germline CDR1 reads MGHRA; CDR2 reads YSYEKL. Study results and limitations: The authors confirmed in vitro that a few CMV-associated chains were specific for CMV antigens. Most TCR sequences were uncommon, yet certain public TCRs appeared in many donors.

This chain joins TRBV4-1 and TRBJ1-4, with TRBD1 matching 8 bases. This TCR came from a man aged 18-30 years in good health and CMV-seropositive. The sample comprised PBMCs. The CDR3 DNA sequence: TGCGCCAGCAGCTCAGACGGACAGGGCATAGACAAACTGTTTTTT. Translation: CASSSDGQGIDKLFF.